Below, 21 T cell receptor beta chains from the same sample are listed, as sequenced in a study of blood T cell repertoires in COVID-19. The data were produced by immunoSEQ multiplex PCR, yet TCRdb's version contains in-frame clones alone and is incomplete. Of around 200,000 clones listed, around nine tenths are singletons. Material: peripheral blood. The receptors were gathered from a man aged 40-50 years with active or convalescent COVID-19.

This CDR3 is CASSLYRGETQYF. DNA of the CDR3: TGCGCCAGCAGCCTATACAGGGGTGAGACCCAGTACTTC. The V and J genes are TRBV4-3 and TRBJ2-5, with 7 bases matching TRBD1. V shed 4 bases and J 5 bases; nucleotides not matched to a gene: 4. The germline V gene has CDR1 LGHNA and CDR2 YSLEER. The CDR3 covers 13 residues.

This clone was counted only a few times. The V gene is TRBV7-2, the J gene TRBJ1-6; no clear D. Trimming removed 1 base from V and 10 bases from J, with 8 bases in between. Germline V gene lookup returns CDR1 SGHTA and CDR2 FQGNSA. The CDR3 is 13 amino acids. The CDR3 region has the DNA TGTGCCAGCAGCTTAGACTCCGAGTCACCCCTCCACTTT. This gives the protein CASSLDSESPLHF.

The V and J genes are TRBV20-1 and TRBJ2-5; D is unresolved. The CDR3 has 10 residues. In germline, CDR1 is DFQATT, CDR2 SNEGSKA (reference sequence). Trimming stripped 6 bases from V and 2 bases from J, with 4 bases between. The CDR3 is CSALQETQYF. The CDR3 DNA reads TGCAGTGCGCTACAAGAGACCCAGTACTTC.

The chain joins TRBV19 to TRBJ1-6, with TRBD1 matching 10 bases. In germline, CDR1 is LNHDA, CDR2 SQIVND (reference sequence). J lost 8 bases, V lost 5 bases, and 3 bases had no gene match. The CDR3 sequence is 14 residues long. As DNA, the CDR3 is TGTGCCAGTAGTGGACAGGGGGATGATTCACCCCTCCACTTT. It is translated as CASSGQGDDSPLHF.

The V call is TRBV7-9, the J call TRBJ1-1; D may be TRBD1 (6 bases). Germline CDR1 is SEHNR and CDR2 is FQNEAQ (reference sequence). The V and J ends lost 1 base and 0 bases respectively, with 15 bases between them. The length of the CDR3 is 17 residues. The CDR3 bases are TGTGCCAGCAGCTTAGTTCAAACAGGGAAAATGAACACTGAAGCTTTCTTT. Encoded protein: CASSLVQTGKMNTEAFF.

V and J are TRBV5-4 and TRBJ2-1, with TRBD1 matching 9 bases. The V segment lost 4 bases and the J segment 6 bases; nucleotides outside the gene matches: 11. The CDR3 sequence is 16 residues long. Germline CDR1 SGHNT, CDR2 YYREEE (reference sequence). This chain's CDR3 is CASSPSGQGLTNEQFF. The CDR3 nucleotides are TGTGCCAGCAGCCCCTCCGGACAGGGGTTGACCAATGAGCAGTTCTTC.

The CDR3 bases are TGCAGTGCTCTAGACTACGAGCAGTACTTC. This sequence encodes CSALDYEQYF. The J gene is TRBJ2-7, the V gene TRBV20-1; D is unclear. Germline CDR1 reads DFQATT; CDR2 reads SNEGSKA (reference sequence). The V gene lost 5 bases and the J gene lost 3 bases, with 5 bases spanning the gap. The CDR3 runs 10 residues.

The chain couples TRBV5-4 to TRBJ2-7; D is possibly TRBD1 (5 bases). Germline-derived CDR1 and CDR2 are SGHNT and YYREEE (reference sequence). V lost 0 bases, J lost 7 bases, and 8 bases lay in between. This CDR3 has 12 amino acids. CDR3 DNA: TGTGCCAGCAGCTTGGAAGGGGTGGAGCAGTACTTC. Translating gives CASSLEGVEQYF.

The genes are TRBV4-1 and TRBJ2-1, with 12 bases that match TRBD2. Germline values: CDR1 MGHRA, CDR2 YSYEKL. J gave up 5 bases and V 5 bases, and 10 bases lay outside the gene matches. This CDR3 has 17 residues. CDR3 protein: CASSDSRLAGVNNEQFF. CDR3 bases: TGCGCCAGCAGCGACTCCCGACTAGCGGGGGTCAACAATGAGCAGTTCTTC.

The chain links TRBV5-1 to TRBJ2-3; 8 bases are a match to TRBD1. Germline CDR1 reads SGHRS; CDR2 reads YFSETQ. The CDR3 runs to 15 residues. V lost 4 bases, J lost 5 bases, and 9 bases stayed unmatched. The DNA for the CDR3 is TGCGCCAGCAGCCGCCCAGGGGGCGCGGGAGATACGCAGTATTTT. Its translation is CASSRPGGAGDTQYF. Full variable domain (remainder filled in from reference TRBV5-1 and TRBJ2-3): KAGVTQTPRYLIKTRGQQVTLSCSPISGHRSVSWYQQTPGQGLQFLFEYFSETQRNKGNFPGRFSGRQFSNSRSEMNVSTLELGDSALYLCASSRPGGAGDTQYFGPGTRLTVL.

V and J are TRBV11-3 and TRBJ1-1; D call uncertain. V was shortened by 3 bases and J by 1 base, with 6 bases between the two germline ends. Germline loops: CDR1 SGHNT, CDR2 YENEEA. The CDR3 length is 13 residues. CDR3 in amino acids: CASSFGPNTEAFF. The CDR3 nucleotides read TGTGCCAGCAGCTTTGGCCCGAACACTGAAGCTTTCTTT.

The rearrangement joins TRBV1 to TRBJ2-3; TRBD2, the table's D call, was not compared with the DNA. TRBV1 is assigned pseudogene status. CDR3 length equals 17 residues. CDR3 region: CTSSRGLAGGSTDTQYF. The CDR3 DNA follows: TGCACCAGCAGCCGGGGACTAGCGGGGGGTAGCACAGATACGCAGTATTTT.

The V gene is TRBV7-2, the J gene TRBJ1-2; D perhaps matches TRBD1 (6 bases). The CDR3 has 15 amino acids. V lost 5 bases and J lost 1, with 14 bases in between. Germline loops: CDR1 SGHTA, CDR2 FQGNSA. CDR3 sequence (DNA): TGTGCCAGCAGCCTGACGCCAGGGGTTAACTATGGCTACACCTTC. It codes for CASSLTPGVNYGYTF.

The chain recombines TRBV24-1 with TRBJ1-2; possibly TRBD1 for D (5 bases). Germline lookup yields CDR1 KGHDR and CDR2 SFDVKD. Trimming took off 5 bases at V and 8 bases at J, with 17 bases between the two ends. The CDR3 covers 14 residues. The DNA for the CDR3 is TGTGCCACCAGTGGCCACCCTACAGGAGCCGGCTACACCTTC. It is translated as CATSGHPTGAGYTF.

This sequence joins TRBV5-5 and TRBJ2-7; tentatively, D is TRBD1 (5 bases). With 0 bases removed from V and 1 base from J, the gap between germline ends came to 5 bases. The CDR3 loop spans 13 amino acids. Per the germline V gene, CDR1 is SGHKS and CDR2 is YYEKEE (reference sequence). The CDR3 loop is CASSLGQSYEQYF. The CDR3 DNA reads TGTGCCAGCAGCTTGGGACAGTCCTACGAGCAGTACTTC.

This chain joins TRBV7-3 and TRBJ2-6; TRBD1 is a possible D gene (5 bases). The V gene lost 1 base and the J gene lost 0 bases, with 10 bases spanning the gap. This CDR3 is 17 amino acids long. Germline lookup yields CDR1 SGHTA and CDR2 FQGTGA. In nucleotides, the CDR3 is TGTGCCAGCAGCTTAAGCATCAGGGCCTCTGGGGCCAACGTCCTGACTTTC. Translating gives CASSLSIRASGANVLTF. The full variable domain, with the rest looked up from reference TRBV7-3 and TRBJ2-6, is GAGVSQTPSNKVTEKGKYVELRCDPISGHTALYWYRQSLGQGPEFLIYFQGTGAADDSGLPNDRFFAVRPEGSVSTLKIQRTERGDSAVYLCASSLSIRASGANVLTFGAGSRLTVL.

The V gene is TRBV28, the J gene TRBJ1-5; a possible D gene is TRBD1 (5 bases). The V gene's germline CDR1 is MDHEN and CDR2 SYDVKM. CDR3 length: 14 residues. Trimming shortened V by 6 bases and J by 6 bases, and 15 bases separated the two germline ends. The chain's CDR3 is CASSLQGIIQPQHF. CDR3 sequence (DNA): TGTGCCAGCAGCCTGCAGGGTATAATTCAGCCCCAGCATTTT.

The rearrangement uses TRBV30 and TRBJ1-5; a weak D match, TRBD1 (6 bases). Germline V CDR1 and CDR2: GTSNPN, SVGIG (reference sequence). The CDR3 has 15 amino acids. V was cut by 4 bases and J by 0 bases, with 13 bases left in between. The CDR3 here is CAWTEGHHSNQPQHF. CDR3 sequence (DNA): TGTGCCTGGACTGAGGGACACCATAGCAATCAGCCCCAGCATTTT.

This chain links TRBV19 with TRBJ1-1, with 7 bases matching TRBD1. V gave up 6 bases and J gave up 4 bases; unmatched junction bases: 8. CDR3 length equals 14 residues. Germline-derived CDR1 and CDR2 are LNHDA and SQIVND (reference sequence). DNA of the CDR3: TGTGCCAGTAGAAAAACCGCAGGGGGCACTGAAGCTTTCTTT. Amino acid sequence: CASRKTAGGTEAFF.

CDR3 nucleotide sequence: TGTGCCAGCAGCTTAGGGGGGGGGAACGAGCAGTACTTC. This translates into CASSLGGGNEQYF. This rearrangement joins TRBV7-8 to TRBJ2-7; 7 bases line up with TRBD2. The CDR3 runs to 13 residues. Per the germline V gene, CDR1 is SGHVS and CDR2 is FQNEAQ. With 1 base clipped from V and 5 bases from J, the junction kept 2 bases outside the gene matches.

The chain links TRBV30 to TRBJ1-2; TRBD1 matches at 7 bases. V gave up 6 bases and J gave up 3 bases; unmatched junction bases: 7. Looked up from germline, CDR1 is GTSNPN and CDR2 is SVGIG (reference sequence). The CDR3 runs to 13 residues. The CDR3 spells CACPDRADYGYTF. CDR3 nucleotide sequence: TGTGCCTGCCCCGACAGGGCTGACTATGGCTACACCTTC.